One TCR beta chain is described in this entry. The count of this clone is one. The antigen this receptor binds is unknown. Base qualities are missing; no much larger clone stands one base away. The data originate from a study of cytomegalovirus exposure and HLA in healthy donors (dated by TCRdb to about 2017). About the study as a whole: In an earlier analysis of several hundred of the donors, 276 Gb of sequence data and 95 million to 130 million unique TCR beta sequences from about 190 million T cells were reported. Alongside the repertoire data, information on donor age, sex, ethnicity and CMV serostatus was compiled. To study patterns of TCR occurrence, a later analysis re-analyzed previously published TCR beta repertoires from just over 650 donors and added high-resolution HLA genotyping. An earlier analysis of 587 of the donors used high-throughput TCR beta sequencing to judge whether each TCR beta V gene segment behaved as functional or pseudogenic. The study combined high-throughput TCR immunosequencing, statistical association of individual TCRs with disease status, and machine learning to predict cytomegalovirus infection status. Five DR-DQ haplotypes were treated as single units for association and clustering because of strong linkage in the cohort. In a later genetic analysis, genome-wide SNP genotypes for about 65% of the roughly 700 donors were used, and that subset was treated as a discovery cohort. Along with the roughly 670-subject first cohort, a separate validation cohort of some 130 different subjects was used. The study aimed to test whether cataloging public T cell receptors could reveal signatures of past pathogen exposure. HLA typing covered class I and class II loci at four-digit resolution. In the later analysis, no new phenotypic data were used to find candidate immune exposures; instead, reliance was placed on TCR beta sequences and their occurrence across donors. Of the 398 genotyped donors, 65% to 90% were placed in the genetic ancestry cluster associated with self-reported Caucasian donors. The number of donors typed differed by locus, with 629-630 for A, B, C, DRB1 and DQB1, more than 500 for DQA1, over 600 for DPA1, and some 450 for DPB1. Among 398 genotyped donors of the cohort, an average of approximately 240,000 unique TCR beta nucleotide sequences were sequenced per donor, roughly a sixth of them non-productive. An early release covering roughly 580 HLA-typed donors comprised about 290 gigabases of sequencing data and approximately 80 million unique TCR sequences. All discovery cohort repertoires had been generated on a single sequencing platform. The study profiled the T cell repertoires of hundreds of subjects by immunosequencing and related them to cytomegalovirus serostatus. The investigation overall reported the following: The earlier analysis of some 540 of the donors excluded roughly 17 rarely observed V segments, including chromosome 9 orphons, because counts were too low. In a later analysis, TCR association rates were found to vary across HLA loci, with the most associated TCRs seen for DRB1 alleles and the fewest for HLA-C alleles. When HLA alleles, especially DR and DQ, strongly co-occurred, attributing TCR associations to individual alleles was difficult. A later analysis found that HLA-associated TCR beta chains were more clonally expanded and had lower generation probabilities than equally common non-associated chains. A group of highly shared sequence variants was considered likely to be a technical artifact of the sequencing pipeline. The authors suggested that the approach could potentially be generalized to other disease states and immunological phenotypes. This cohort had only TCR beta chains sequenced, and the lack of alpha or paired-chain data limited which features could be detected. In a later genetic analysis, a missense DCLRE1C variant was associated with V-gene and J-gene trimming of TCR beta chains, and the association was replicated in an independent cohort. A further reported finding was that TCR beta sequences accurately predicted the HLA-A and HLA-B alleles for most subjects in the first cohort. Sequencing depth was assumed to be roughly uniform across donors in the presence/absence analyses, though that assumption may not hold. In vitro tests confirmed that a few of the cytomegalovirus-associated TCR beta chains recognize cytomegalovirus antigens. In a later analysis, over 15,000 TCR beta sequences were associated with specific HLA alleles at a false discovery rate of 0.05. A later analysis reported that several top co-occurrence clusters appeared linked to parvovirus B19, influenza, CMV and Epstein-Barr virus. Some IMGT-functional V segments, including TRBV6-2 and TRBV6-3, could not be told apart with the 87-base-pair reads, so those segments were excluded. The study listed over 150 TCR beta chains as associated with cytomegalovirus. HLA typing was unavailable for some donors at each locus, so association tests used only the typed subset. Linkage disequilibrium might explain the correlated functional status among segregating V segments, but an unknown experimental factor could not be excluded. In a later genetic analysis, fewer N-insertions in productive TCRs were reported among donors in an Asian-associated ancestry cluster than the roughly 700-donor mean. Across donors, most TCR sequences were observed very rarely, whereas some public TCRs were present in many individuals. Cytomegalovirus status was reported to be diagnosed by the classifier with high specificity and sensitivity in both the original and validation cohorts. In an earlier analysis of 500 to 650 of the donors, most TCR beta V segments appeared in productive rearrangements about 87% or about 30% of the time, broadly matching IMGT annotations. For the cohort, immune exposure information was limited to CMV serostatus. In a later analysis, most CMV-associated TCR beta chains were found to appear HLA-restricted, with HLA associations seemingly driven largely by CMV exposure.

Libraries came from the immunoSEQ multiplex PCR assay. For the multiplex PCR, a mixture combining 60 forward primers for TCR Vbeta segments and 13 reverse primers for TCR Jbeta segments was used. Amplification of the CDR3 region of rearranged TCR beta genes was performed with a multiplex PCR assay on genomic DNA. The Illumina HiSeq System was used to sequence the amplified TCR beta libraries as 87-base-pair reads. In the authors' own workflow: A later analysis counted approximately 76 million unique TCR beta chains across the approximately 700 repertoires, and 9 million to 14 million of these chains were shared by at least two donors. Raw reads were error-corrected and collapsed into unique sequences with a nearest-neighbor algorithm that merged closely related sequences to remove PCR and sequencing errors. Alignment of CDR3 sequences to IMGT reference sequences was used to assign V, D and J gene segments. Each retained sequence needed at least a six-nucleotide match to both a V gene segment and a J gene segment. Rearrangements were classified as productive when the CDR3 lacked stop codons and remained in frame with V and J, and all other rearrangements were classified as non-productive. Following IMGT convention, CDR3 was defined as the stretch from the second conserved V-encoded cysteine up to the conserved J-encoded phenylalanine. In an earlier analysis of around 640 of the donors, sequences lacking an unambiguous match to a single V gene segment were excluded. An earlier analysis of fewer than 650 of the donors classified V segments as functional when productive rearrangements were above 56.7% and as segregating when the standard deviation between donors was above 5%. A statistical classification framework was built to diagnose cytomegalovirus status from the catalog of TCR beta chain sequences. V and J gene assignment, in a later analysis, came from comparing TCR nucleotide sequences with IMGT/GENE-DB human TR gene sequences. A later analysis assigned CDR3 sequences and most-parsimonious VDJ recombination scenarios with the TCRdist pipeline. In a later analysis, each TCR beta chain was defined by its CDR3 amino acid sequence together with its V-gene family, and reads lacking a unique V-gene family were excluded. A later analysis removed several hundred highly shared, low-generation-probability nucleotide sequences to deal with suspected cross-contamination and a sequencing artifact. For each public chain, a later analysis derived a clonal expansion index from normalized ranks of inferred template counts within each repertoire. In a later analysis, generation probabilities were computed with a VDJ recombination model fitted to out-of-frame rearrangements, and the resulting probabilities were checked against IGoR. In a later analysis, TCR-TCR, TCR-HLA and TCR-CMV co-occurrence was scored with hypergeometric tests, and a repertoire-size bias correction was applied to TCR pairs. In a later analysis, false discovery rates were estimated by permuting HLA or CMV assignments 20 times. In a later analysis, co-occurring TCRs were grouped using DBSCAN, with TCRdist sequence similarity added in when clustering inside HLA-allele-positive subsets. Repertoires with fewer than 30,000 or more than 120,000 public chains, plus five repertoires with anomalous nucleotide sharing, were excluded from co-occurrence clustering. In its TCRdb copy, this immuneACCESS table keeps in-frame sequences only and misses some clones. Where compared with another copy, unresolved V genes explain less than half of these, and the others have no known cause. For V, J and clone size, that table is used; D and trimming come from the DNA. Present in this sample are approximately 170,000 clones, 65% to 85% of which were seen just once. Together, the top ten hold approximately 0.78% of the sample.

The cohort comprised under 700 healthy bone marrow donors. Cohort members were all nominally healthy when sampled, although unrecorded immune exposures were likely present. The donor was CMV seronegative and belonged to the group of 352 seronegative cohort members. Each donor provided a peripheral blood sample, and peripheral blood mononuclear cells were used for TCR beta sequencing. The Qiagen DNeasy Blood Extraction Kit was used to extract genomic DNA from the blood cell samples. CDR1 LGHNA and CDR2 YSLEER are derived from the germline V gene. The CDR3, cysteine through phenylalanine, is 17 amino acids long. Only the CDR3 portion is preserved as DNA: 51 bases, with reading frame beginning at the first base. Ends trimmed: V by 0 bases, J by 2 bases; bases unmatched to a gene: 7.

This TCR came from a woman under 30 in good health and CMV-seronegative. The specimen was PBMCs. This chain is built from TRBV4-3 and TRBJ2-3; TRBD1 aligns with 8 central bases. CDR3 region: CASSQDLGDRHTDTQYF. The bases are TGCGCCAGCAGCCAAGATCTCGGGGACAGGCACACAGATACGCAGTATTTT.